This T cell receptor (beta chain) is from a study of cytomegalovirus exposure and HLA in healthy donors. Study information: Out of around 360 genotyped donors, roughly 83% belonged to the Caucasian-associated ancestry cluster. Regarding the study as a whole: A prior analysis recorded that most TCR beta V segments were productive about 87% or about 30% of the time.

13 Jbeta primers and 60 Vbeta primers were used for the PCR. Here immunoSEQ multiplex PCR was the method, and the copy in TCRdb shows in-frame clones only, minus some. The data contain 100,000 to 150,000 clones, 6.5% to 9.5% of them singletons. Details on this clone: Its target is not known.

This CDR3 contains 14 residues. CDR1 is SGHVS, CDR2 FNYEAQ, per germline. J was trimmed by 10 bases and V by 4 bases; bases with no gene match: 4. V is TRBV7-6 and J is TRBJ1-6, with 10 bases aligning to TRBD1. Sequencing input: PBMCs. This sequence originates from a man in his forties in good health and CMV-seronegative. The CDR3 DNA follows: TGTGCCAGCAGCTCCGGACAGGGGGAATCACCCCTCCACTTT. Translation: CASSSGQGESPLHF.